Below are 30 T cell receptor beta chains sequenced from a single sample in a study of shared clonotypes between healthy human individuals. TCRdb keeps only in-frame clones here, not all; method: immunoSEQ multiplex PCR. The sample lists roughly 2.4 million clones; approximately 96% were seen once. The sequencing input was naive CD4+ T cells sorted from blood. Subset in this sample: CD45RA+ positively selected. These receptors came from a man aged 18 to 35 in good health.

This chain connects TRBV19 to TRBJ2-5; 7 bases are a match to TRBD1. The CDR3 totals 13 residues. Germline lookup yields CDR1 LNHDA and CDR2 SQIVND (reference sequence). V gave up 4 bases and J gave up 5 bases; unmatched junction bases: 4. DNA of the CDR3: TGTGCCAGTAGTACCAGACAGGGTGAGACCCAGTACTTC. Protein sequence: CASSTRQGETQYF.

The CDR3 protein is CASTGAPPVKDTEAFF. The DNA of the CDR3 is TGTGCCAGCACGGGGGCACCGCCGGTGAAGGACACTGAAGCTTTCTTT. The J gene is TRBJ1-1, the V gene TRBV2, with TRBD1 as a possible D gene (6 bases). CDR3 length: 16 residues. Germline lookup yields CDR1 SNHLY and CDR2 FYNNEI. V gave up 7 bases and J gave up 3 bases, with 21 bases separating them. Combining the CDR3 with reference TRBV2 and TRBJ1-1 gives the whole variable domain EPEVTQTPSHQVTQMGQEVILRCVPISNHLYFYWYRQILGQKVEFLVSFYNNEISEKSEIFDDQFSVERPDGSNFTLKIRSTKLEDSAMYFCASTGAPPVKDTEAFFGQGTRLTVV.

In this sample, this clone turned up a few times. The chain employs TRBV2 and TRBJ1-4; tentative D call: TRBD1 (6 bases). V was clipped by 0 bases and J by 7 bases, with 12 bases between them. Germline values: CDR1 SNHLY, CDR2 FYNNEI. The CDR3 runs to 15 residues. This chain's CDR3 is CASSEAVRGGEKLFF. For the CDR3, the DNA is TGTGCCAGCAGTGAAGCAGTCAGGGGAGGTGAAAAACTGTTTTTT.

The CDR3 nucleotides read TGTGCCAGCAGTGAAAGGCTAGCAGGCACCGGGGAGCTGTTTTTT. Its translation: CASSERLAGTGELFF. The rearrangement joins TRBV2 to TRBJ2-2, with a tentative D call TRBD2 (5 bases). From germline, CDR1 is SNHLY and CDR2 FYNNEI. This CDR3 contains 15 residues. V lost 2 bases, J lost 4 bases, and 11 bases lay in between.

The chain links TRBV5-4 to TRBJ2-7, with 8 bases fitting TRBD1. The CDR3 has 14 amino acids. The germline CDR1 and CDR2 sequences are SGHNT and YYREEE (reference sequence). Unmatched junction bases numbered 4, after V lost 3 bases and J lost 2 bases. CDR3 bases: TGTGCCAGCAGCTCTCAGGGGGCCCCCTACGAGCAGTACTTC. Its protein product is CASSSQGAPYEQYF.

CDR3 residues: CASIRTGLDEKLFF. The CDR3 DNA is TGTGCCAGCATCCGGACAGGCTTGGATGAAAAACTGTTTTTT. The genes are TRBV6-6 and TRBJ1-4, with 7 bases lining up with TRBD1. The CDR3 sequence is 14 residues long. After removal of 7 bases from V and 6 bases from J, the junction contained 8 bases not matched to a gene. CDR1 is MNHNY and CDR2 is SVGAGI in the germline V gene (reference sequence).

This chain uses TRBV13 with TRBJ2-3; 13 nucleotides agree with TRBD2. V lost 5 bases, J lost 0 bases, and 20 bases stayed unmatched. CDR1 is PRHDT and CDR2 is FYEKMQ in the germline V gene (reference sequence). CDR3 length: 22 residues. The chain's CDR3 is CASSRLFHLLAGGDPSTDTQYF. In DNA, the CDR3 is TGTGCCAGCAGCCGCCTCTTCCATTTACTAGCGGGAGGGGATCCTAGCACAGATACGCAGTATTTT.

For this clone: Other DNA sequences of this sample code for an identical CDR3. The genes are TRBV6-6 and TRBJ2-7; D gene ambiguous. V was shortened by 0 bases and J by 6 bases, with 3 bases between the two germline ends. Germline CDR1 reads MNHNY; CDR2 reads SVGAGI (reference sequence). The CDR3 length is 11 residues. CDR3 DNA sequence: TGTGCCAGCAGTTACTCAGCCGAGCAGTACTTC. It is translated as CASSYSAEQYF.

This clone was recorded only once. The chain links TRBV5-4 to TRBJ2-2; 8 bases fit TRBD1. CDR1 is SGHNT, CDR2 YYREEE, per germline (reference sequence). This CDR3 is built from 17 residues. J was trimmed by 0 bases and V by 0 bases; bases with no gene match: 4. CDR3 nucleotides: TGTGCCAGCAGCTTGGGCTTGGGACAGGCGAACACCGGGGAGCTGTTTTTT. Amino acids: CASSLGLGQANTGELFF.

The rearrangement links TRBV9 to TRBJ2-3; TRBD2 matches at 7 bases. V dropped 0 bases and J dropped 4; count of bases not matched to a gene: 5. The CDR3 runs 15 residues. Looked up from germline, CDR1 is SGDLS and CDR2 is YYNGEE. The CDR3 DNA reads TGTGCCAGCAGCGTAGCTCAACTAGCGCCAGATACGCAGTATTTT. Amino acids: CASSVAQLAPDTQYF.

The gene calls are TRBV27 and TRBJ2-1; TRBD1 matches at 9 bases. Losses at the gene ends were 4 bases for V and 3 bases for J; bases not matched to a gene: 4. Per germline, CDR1 MNHEY and CDR2 SMNVEV (reference sequence). This CDR3 has 15 residues. CDR3 coding DNA: TGTGCCAGCAGTTCGGGACAGGGAGGCTACAATGAGCAGTTCTTC. Its translation: CASSSGQGGYNEQFF.

The chain couples TRBV7-9 to TRBJ2-3; D is unresolved. CDR1 and CDR2 (germline): SEHNR, FQNEAQ (reference sequence). The CDR3 is 16 amino acids. With 2 bases removed from V and 1 base from J, the gap between germline ends came to 13 bases. In DNA, the CDR3 is TGTGCCAGCAGCTTATCGGGCCCAACCCGCACAGATACGCAGTATTTT. As protein: CASSLSGPTRTDTQYF.

The chain joins TRBV28 to TRBJ2-7; 7 nucleotides agree with TRBD1. This CDR3 has 14 amino acids. In germline, CDR1 is MDHEN, CDR2 SYDVKM. V dropped 6 bases and J dropped 3; count of bases not matched to a gene: 8. The CDR3 is CASRAGTANYEQYF. CDR3 nucleotides: TGTGCCAGCAGGGCCGGGACAGCGAACTACGAGCAGTACTTC.

This clone appeared once. The V call is TRBV6-5, the J call TRBJ2-3, with 8 bases matching TRBD2. The CDR3 is made up of 14 amino acids. The ends lost 6 bases at V and 5 bases at J; junction bases unmatched: 7. CDR1 is MNHEY and CDR2 is SVGAGI in the germline V gene. Here the CDR3 DNA reads TGTGCCAGCAGGAGCGGGGGCCCGGGAGATACGCAGTATTTT. Protein: CASRSGGPGDTQYF.

V usage is TRBV19 and J usage is TRBJ2-1; TRBD2 matches at 9 bases. V gave up 5 bases and J gave up 3 bases; unmatched junction bases: 11. The CDR3 has 17 residues. CDR1 is LNHDA and CDR2 is SQIVND in the germline V gene (reference sequence). Written as DNA, the CDR3 is TGTGCCAGTAGTGTGACCTCCGGGACTAGCTTCTACAATGAGCAGTTCTTC. It encodes CASSVTSGTSFYNEQFF.

The J gene is TRBJ2-3, the V gene TRBV2; 15 bases line up with TRBD2. CDR1 and CDR2 (germline): SNHLY, FYNNEI. The CDR3 length is 16 residues. Trimming cost V 6 bases and J 3 bases; bases outside gene matches: 4. This chain's CDR3 is CASRGGLAGGTDTQYF. The DNA of the CDR3 is TGTGCCAGCAGGGGAGGACTAGCGGGGGGGACAGATACGCAGTATTTT.

The count of this clone is one. V and J are TRBV15 and TRBJ2-7, with a tentative D call TRBD1 (5 bases). CDR1 is LNHNV, CDR2 YYDKDF, per germline (reference sequence). Trimming took off 0 bases at V and 3 bases at J, with 21 bases between the two ends. The CDR3 totals 18 residues. CDR3 DNA: TGTGCCACCAGCAGAGATTTGGGCGTAGGGGCAGGAGTCTACGAGCAGTACTTC. Translation gives CATSRDLGVGAGVYEQYF.

This CDR3 reads CASSLAGPELFF. CDR3 nucleotides: TGCGCCAGCAGCTTGGCCGGTCCAGAGCTGTTTTTT. This chain connects TRBV5-1 to TRBJ2-2; D ambiguous. The CDR3 has 12 residues. Germline CDR1 reads SGHRS; CDR2 reads YFSETQ. Deletions cut 0 bases from V and 11 bases from J, with 8 bases between.

Turning to this clone: Other DNA sequences in this sample translate to the same CDR3. CDR3 amino acids: CASSLYYEQYF. DNA for the CDR3: TGTGCCAGCAGCTTATACTACGAGCAGTACTTC. V is TRBV11-2 and J is TRBJ2-7; D remains unclear. CDR1 is SGHAT and CDR2 is FQNNGV in the germline V gene. V gave up 2 bases and J gave up 3 bases, with 2 bases separating them. There are 11 residues in the CDR3.

This clone was seen only once. The chain carries TRBV28 and TRBJ2-7; D remains unclear. CDR1 MDHEN and CDR2 SYDVKM come from the germline V gene. This CDR3 has 12 residues. V was trimmed by 2 bases and J by 6 bases, leaving 8 bases between them. In DNA form, the CDR3 reads TGTGCCAGCAGTTTAGCAGTCGCCGAGCAGTACTTC. This sequence encodes CASSLAVAEQYF.

The rearrangement uses TRBV6-1 and TRBJ2-2, with 10 bases lining up with TRBD1. Trimming removed 3 bases from V and 6 bases from J; junction bases left unmatched: 7. This CDR3 spans 16 amino acids. The germline V gene has CDR1 MNHNS and CDR2 SASEGT. The CDR3, as DNA: TGTGCCAGCAGTGATCAGGGACAGGGGATTCCCGGGGAGCTGTTTTTT. It translates to CASSDQGQGIPGELFF.

The chain couples TRBV5-1 to TRBJ2-7, with TRBD1 identical over 8 bases. CDR3 length: 17 residues. The V gene's germline CDR1 is SGHRS and CDR2 YFSETQ. V was clipped by 2 bases and J by 3 bases; unmatched bases: 13. The CDR3 nucleotides read TGCGCCAGCAGCTTCTGGAAAGCCGGGACAGGAGTCTACGAGCAGTACTTC. The encoded protein is CASSFWKAGTGVYEQYF. The full variable domain, rest sourced from reference TRBV5-1 and TRBJ2-7, is KAGVTQTPRYLIKTRGQQVTLSCSPISGHRSVSWYQQTPGQGLQFLFEYFSETQRNKGNFPGRFSGRQFSNSRSEMNVSTLELGDSALYLCASSFWKAGTGVYEQYFGPGTRLTVT.

Note on this clone: At the DNA level, this CDR3 is encoded by other sequences in the same sample as well. CDR3 residues: CASSNGNEQFF. The CDR3 coding sequence is TGTGCCAGCAGCAACGGGAATGAGCAGTTCTTC. J is TRBJ2-1 and V is TRBV2; D gene uncertain. Trimming stripped 6 bases from V and 7 bases from J, with 7 bases between. This CDR3 has 11 amino acids. CDR1 and CDR2 from the germline V gene are SNHLY and FYNNEI.

This chain links TRBV7-3 with TRBJ2-6; no firm D call. There are 15 residues in the CDR3. The V gene lost 5 bases and the J gene lost 2 bases, with 10 bases spanning the gap. CDR1 SGHTA and CDR2 FQGTGA come from the germline V gene. Written as DNA, the CDR3 is TGTGCCAGCAGCCTCCGGCCTACTGGGGCCAACGTCCTGACTTTC. It encodes CASSLRPTGANVLTF.

The chain combines TRBV6-5 with TRBJ1-1, with D unclear. Germline CDR1 is MNHEY and CDR2 is SVGAGI. V was trimmed by 2 bases and J by 4 bases, leaving 14 bases between them. The CDR3 totals 15 residues. In DNA, the CDR3 is TGTGCCAGCAGTTACCCCCGAGTCGGTATCACTGAAGCTTTCTTT. It is translated as CASSYPRVGITEAFF.

This clone was observed a single time. The chain combines TRBV6-5 with TRBJ2-7; no clear D. Trimming stripped 0 bases from V and 0 bases from J, with 6 bases between. CDR3 length equals 14 residues. Germline values: CDR1 MNHEY, CDR2 SVGAGI. The CDR3 coding sequence is TGTGCCAGCAGTTACTCGCCGGACTCCTACGAGCAGTACTTC. Residues: CASSYSPDSYEQYF.

J is TRBJ1-1 and V is TRBV7-9; unclear D gene. Trimming shortened V by 6 bases and J by 8 bases, and 10 bases separated the two germline ends. CDR3 size: 11 residues. Germline V lookup: CDR1 SEHNR, CDR2 FQNEAQ (reference sequence). In DNA, the CDR3 is TGTGCCAGCAGTTTTAACATGGAAGCTTTCTTT. It is translated as CASSFNMEAFF.

The chain combines TRBV7-2 with TRBJ1-5; no clear D. Germline loops: CDR1 SGHTA, CDR2 FQGNSA. The CDR3 totals 13 residues. Trimming pared 4 bases from V and 1 base from J, leaving 5 bases between. CDR3 amino acids: CASSWSSNQPQHF. CDR3 nucleotides: TGTGCCAGCAGCTGGAGCAGCAATCAGCCCCAGCATTTT.

In the case of this clone: Different DNA sequences within this sample yield the same CDR3. V gene TRBV7-9 combines with J gene TRBJ2-6; D unresolved. Germline CDR1 reads SEHNR; CDR2 reads FQNEAQ (reference sequence). This CDR3 spans 15 amino acids. Trimming left V 2 bases short and J 2 bases short, with 7 bases between. This chain's CDR3 is CASSLQGTGANVLTF. Here the CDR3 DNA reads TGTGCCAGCAGCTTACAAGGGACTGGGGCCAACGTCCTGACTTTC.

The CDR3 DNA is TGCGCCAGCAGCTTGGGGGTTCAGGGCACTGAAGCTTTCTTT. Protein product: CASSLGVQGTEAFF. The gene calls are TRBV5-1 and TRBJ1-1; weak D call: TRBD1 (5 bases). The CDR3 is 14 residues long. Germline V gene sequence: CDR1 SGHRS, CDR2 YFSETQ. Trimming removed 0 bases from V and 4 bases from J, with 10 bases in between.